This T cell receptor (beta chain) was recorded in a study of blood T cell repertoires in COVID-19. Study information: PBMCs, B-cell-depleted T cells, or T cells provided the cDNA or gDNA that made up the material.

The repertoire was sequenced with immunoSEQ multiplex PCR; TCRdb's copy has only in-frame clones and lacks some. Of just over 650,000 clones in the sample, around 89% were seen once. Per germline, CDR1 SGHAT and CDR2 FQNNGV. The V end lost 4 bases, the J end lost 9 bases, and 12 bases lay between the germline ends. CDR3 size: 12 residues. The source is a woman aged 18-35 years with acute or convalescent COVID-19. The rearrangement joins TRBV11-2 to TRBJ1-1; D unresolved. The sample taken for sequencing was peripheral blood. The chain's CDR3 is CASSSVSNQAFF. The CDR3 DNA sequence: TGTGCCAGCAGCTCGGTAAGCAATCAAGCTTTCTTT. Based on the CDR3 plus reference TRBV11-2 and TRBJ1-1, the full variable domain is EAGVAQSPRYKIIEKRQSVAFWCNPISGHATLYWYQQILGQGPKLLIQFQNNGVVDDSQLPKDRFSAERLKGVDSTLKIQPAKLEDSAVYLCASSSVSNQAFFGQGTRLTVV.